This T cell receptor (beta chain) was sequenced during a study of blood T cells in healthy people across ages. Study details: Researchers report that template switching captured about one barcoded beta molecule per two T cells. The study's findings and limits: With donor CMV status unknown, expanded clonotype changes were possibly confounded. Since the PBMCs were unsorted, naive and antigen-experienced cells could not be conclusively compared.

Primers used in a second PCR of about 7 to 12 cycles were a sample-barcoded 5' primer and a J-beta primer mix. A single record per CDR3 protein comes from TCRdb applying MiXCR to the 5' RACE reads. The repertoire holds roughly 860,000 distinct CDR3 sequences, with under 80% as singletons. Researchers collected approximately 9.5 milliliters of peripheral blood from every single donor. This clonotype has just one count. Its antigen is as yet unknown. The CDR3 consists of 14 residues. The V end lost 6 bases, the J end lost 3 bases, and 15 bases lay between the germline ends. This receptor was identified in a man aged 30 to 45 in good health. The chain recombines TRBV12-3 or TRBV12-4 with TRBJ2-7, with D perhaps matching TRBD2 (5 bases). Material: blood. DNA for the CDR3: TGTGCCAGCAGCAACGGACCTCGGGGCTACGAGCAGTACTTC. It yields the protein CASSNGPRGYEQYF.